The 7 T cell receptor beta chains reported below all come from one sample, sequenced in a study of T cells in Graves' hyperthyroidism and ophthalmopathy. RNA transcripts yielded amplified TCR beta CDR3 regions. The HTBI primer set served for first-round RT-PCR of the TCR CDR3. TCRdb reprocessed the multiplex PCR reads via MiXCR and lists one record per CDR3 protein. The table includes around 350,000 distinct CDR3 sequences, 15% to 20% detected once. The sequenced sample was blood. The source of these receptors is a woman under 30 with Graves' hyperthyroidism.

The table lists this clonotype with many counts. This chain uses TRBV5-1 with TRBJ2-5; 7 bases fit TRBD1. The germline CDR1 and CDR2 sequences are SGHRS and YFSETQ. The CDR3 is 14 amino acids. Unmatched junction bases numbered 8, after V lost 4 bases and J lost 5 bases. This chain's CDR3 is CASSTGTAMETQYF. CDR3 DNA sequence: TGCGCCAGCAGCACCGGGACAGCTATGGAGACCCAGTACTTC. Full variable domain (missing parts from reference TRBV5-1 and TRBJ2-5): KAGVTQTPRYLIKTRGQQVTLSCSPISGHRSVSWYQQTPGQGLQFLFEYFSETQRNKGNFPGRFSGRQFSNSRSEMNVSTLELGDSALYLCASSTGTAMETQYFGPGTRLLVL.

This clonotype was observed a handful of times. The chain employs TRBV6-1 and TRBJ1-3; no reliable D call. Germline CDR1 reads MNHNS; CDR2 reads SASEGT. The CDR3 runs 13 residues. V was trimmed by 1 base and J by 4 bases, leaving 5 bases between them. The CDR3 protein is CASSEVVGNTIYF. The CDR3, as DNA: TGTGCCAGCAGTGAAGTGGTGGGAAACACCATATATTTT.

This clonotype was counted only a few times. CDR3 sequence: CASSLAGRAGVSNQPQHF. In DNA form, the CDR3 reads TGTGCCAGCAGCTTAGCGGGTAGGGCAGGGGTGAGCAATCAGCCCCAGCATTTT. This chain links TRBV11-1 with TRBJ1-5; perhaps TRBD1 as D (6 bases). The CDR3 is made up of 18 amino acids. Trimming removed 0 bases from V and 1 base from J, with 16 bases in between. The germline CDR1 and CDR2 sequences are SGHAT and FQDESV (reference sequence).

This clonotype was counted many times. V gene TRBV28 combines with J gene TRBJ1-5; possibly TRBD1 for D (5 bases). This CDR3 has 14 amino acids. V lost 6 bases and J lost 6, with 15 bases in between. CDR1 MDHEN and CDR2 SYDVKM come from the germline V gene. The CDR3 loop reads CASRFWQGVQPQHF. The CDR3 nucleotides are TGTGCCAGCAGGTTCTGGCAGGGTGTTCAGCCCCAGCATTTT.

This clonotype was counted many times. Just one base apart from a much larger clone, this may be a read error. This chain links TRBV7-9 with TRBJ2-5, with a tentative D call TRBD1 (5 bases). V was trimmed by 3 bases and J by 5 bases, leaving 10 bases between them. Germline V gene sequence: CDR1 SEHNR, CDR2 FQNEAQ (reference sequence). This CDR3 spans 13 amino acids. This CDR3 reads CASSFDSLETQYF. DNA of the CDR3: TGTGCCAGCAGCTTCGACAGTTTGGAGACCCAGTACTTC.

The chain carries TRBV18 and TRBJ1-3; TRBD1 might be the D (5 bases). CDR3 length: 17 residues. Trimming left V 2 bases short and J 4 bases short, with 18 bases between. The germline gives CDR1 KGHSH, CDR2 LQKENI. The CDR3 DNA is TGTGCCAGCTCACCATTCAGCCAGGGAGCGGCGGGAAACACCATATATTTT. Protein product: CASSPFSQGAAGNTIYF.

This clonotype has only a few counts. The chain combines TRBV3-1 with TRBJ2-2; D is ambiguous. The germline gives CDR1 LGHDT, CDR2 YNNKEL (reference sequence). The CDR3 totals 15 residues. Between the trimmed V and J ends, which lost 0 bases and 8 bases, there was a span of 13 bases. The CDR3 protein is CASSQDKARRGELFF. The CDR3 DNA reads TGTGCCAGCAGCCAAGATAAGGCAAGACGAGGGGAGCTGTTTTTT.